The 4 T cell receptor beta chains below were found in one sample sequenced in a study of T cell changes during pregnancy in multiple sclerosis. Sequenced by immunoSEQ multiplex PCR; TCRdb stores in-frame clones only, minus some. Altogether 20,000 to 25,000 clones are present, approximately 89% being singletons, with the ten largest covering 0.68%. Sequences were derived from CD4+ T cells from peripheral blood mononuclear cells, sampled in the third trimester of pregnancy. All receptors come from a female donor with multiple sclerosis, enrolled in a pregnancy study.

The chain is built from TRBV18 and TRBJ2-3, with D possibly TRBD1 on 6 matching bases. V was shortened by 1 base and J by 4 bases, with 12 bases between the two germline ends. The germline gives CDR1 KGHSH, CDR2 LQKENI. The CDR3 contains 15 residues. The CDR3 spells CASSPRGTPADTQYF. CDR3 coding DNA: TGTGCCAGCTCACCACGAGGGACACCGGCAGATACGCAGTATTTT.

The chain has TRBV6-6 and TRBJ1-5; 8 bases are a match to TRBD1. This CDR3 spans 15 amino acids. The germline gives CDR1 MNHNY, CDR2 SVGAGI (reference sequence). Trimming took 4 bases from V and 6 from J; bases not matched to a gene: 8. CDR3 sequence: CASSWGQGAGQPQHF. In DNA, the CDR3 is TGTGCCAGCAGTTGGGGTCAGGGGGCGGGTCAGCCCCAGCATTTT.

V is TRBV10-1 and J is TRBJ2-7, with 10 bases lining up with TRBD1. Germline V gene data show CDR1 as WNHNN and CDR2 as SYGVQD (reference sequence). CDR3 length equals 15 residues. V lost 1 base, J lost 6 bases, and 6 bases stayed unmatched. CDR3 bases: TGCGCCAGCAGTGAGTACCGGGACAGGGGACGCGAGCAGTACTTC. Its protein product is CASSEYRDRGREQYF.

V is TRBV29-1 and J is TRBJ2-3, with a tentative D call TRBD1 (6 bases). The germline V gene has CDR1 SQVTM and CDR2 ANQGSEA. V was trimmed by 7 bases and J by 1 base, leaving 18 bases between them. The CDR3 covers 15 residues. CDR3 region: CSAEGLGGRTDTQYF. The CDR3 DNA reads TGCAGCGCCGAGGGTTTAGGGGGACGCACAGATACGCAGTATTTT.